This T cell receptor beta chain was sequenced for a study of blood T cell repertoires in COVID-19. Study-level background: COVID-19 samples, acute and convalescent, were from the United States, Italy and Spain. Sources were T cells, B-cell-depleted T cells, or PBMCs; the material itself was cDNA or gDNA.

Per the authors' pipeline: Nucleated cell counts were estimated from reference gene primer amplification. Method: immunoSEQ multiplex PCR; TCRdb's copy keeps in-frame clones and lacks some. V, J and clone size are those of that table, while D and trimming were read from the DNA. The table records 200,000 or so clones, less than 90% of them present only once. This CDR3 spans 13 amino acids. Deletions cut 9 bases from V and 3 bases from J, with 14 bases between. Per germline, CDR1 KGHSH and CDR2 LQKENI. This TCR came from a man between 65 and 85 years old with active or convalescent COVID-19. Material for sequencing was peripheral blood. The chain combines TRBV18 with TRBJ2-5; possible D gene TRBD2, 7 bases. The CDR3 DNA is TGTGCCAGGGAAGGGGGGGCAAAAGAGACCCAGTACTTC. Translation gives CAREGGAKETQYF.